This T cell receptor beta chain was retrieved from a study of blood T cell repertoires in COVID-19. Whole-study context: Samples taken during acute and convalescent COVID-19 were collected in the United States, Italy and Spain. Sample material is recorded as cDNA or gDNA derived from T cells, B-cell-depleted T cells, or PBMCs.

Participants had their cohort set by participant-reported clinical history. Germline V gene lookup returns CDR1 SGHDT and CDR2 YYEEEE. V was shortened by 4 bases and J by 3 bases, with 11 bases between the two germline ends. This CDR3 comprises 14 residues. How the authors handled the data: Nucleated cell number was recorded as an estimate derived from reference gene primer amplification. TCRdb keeps only in-frame clones here, not all; method: immunoSEQ multiplex PCR. The V and J calls and the clone size are those of that table, but D and trimming were determined from the DNA. Of around 170,000 clones in the sample, roughly 87% are singletons; the top ten hold 7%.

This TCR was recovered from a woman between 45 and 65 years old who had recovered from COVID-19. The sequencing input was PBMCs or T cells enriched from blood (not recorded which). V and J are TRBV5-6 and TRBJ1-3; D perhaps matches TRBD1 (6 bases). This CDR3 reads CASSQDRFGNTIYF. CDR3 nucleotide sequence: TGTGCCAGCAGCCAGGACAGATTTGGAAACACCATATATTTT.